A single sample is the source of the 29 T cell receptor beta chains below, sequenced in a study of Ad26.COV2.S vaccination and SARS-CoV-2 variants. Clones were sequenced by immunoSEQ multiplex PCR, and TCRdb holds only the in-frame ones, with some missing. The sample shows around 340,000 clones, around 89% of them seen only once. Noted treatment: some 19 received Ad26.COV2.S at low or high dose, single or two shots; roughly five received placebo; per-sample allocation not given. Vaccine and placebo recipients were sampled on day 63 after the first injection. The sample consisted of peripheral blood, taken in a trial of Ad26.COV2.S vaccine versus placebo. These receptor sequences come from a person between 18 and 59 years old who received the Ad26.COV2.S COVID-19 vaccine or a placebo.

The V gene is TRBV7-2, the J gene TRBJ2-5; D is unresolved. In germline, CDR1 is SGHTA, CDR2 FQGNSA. V lost 5 bases to trimming and J lost 2 bases, with 6 bases between them. The CDR3 consists of 12 residues. CDR3 region: CASSPRQETQYF. In DNA form, the CDR3 reads TGTGCCAGCAGCCCCAGGCAAGAGACCCAGTACTTC.

The chain uses TRBV6-1 and TRBJ2-1; unclear D gene. Germline CDR1 MNHNS, CDR2 SASEGT. This CDR3 is built from 11 residues. V was trimmed by 2 bases and J by 9 bases, leaving 5 bases between them. CDR3 nucleotide sequence: TGTGCCAGCAGTGAATTGGTTGAGCAGTTCTTC. Amino acids: CASSELVEQFF.

CDR3 amino acids: CASSMSWTVQETQYF. The CDR3 nucleotides read TGTGCCAGTAGTATGAGTTGGACTGTCCAAGAGACCCAGTACTTC. This rearrangement joins TRBV19 to TRBJ2-5; TRBD2 might be the D (5 bases). The germline gives CDR1 LNHDA, CDR2 SQIVND (reference sequence). The CDR3 loop spans 15 amino acids. V lost 3 bases, J lost 1 base, and 12 bases lay in between.

CDR3 protein: CASSPPSISRVRAFF. DNA of the CDR3: TGTGCCAGCAGCCCCCCGTCGATTAGCAGGGTTCGCGCTTTCTTT. J is TRBJ1-1 and V is TRBV7-9; possible D gene TRBD1, 5 bases. Germline V lookup: CDR1 SEHNR, CDR2 FQNEAQ (reference sequence). V lost 5 bases and J lost 11, with 24 bases in between. The CDR3 loop spans 15 amino acids.

This clone was detected once. Different DNA sequences within this sample yield the same CDR3. This chain uses TRBV27 with TRBJ1-1; possible D gene TRBD1, 6 bases. Germline V gives CDR1 MNHEY, CDR2 SMNVEV (reference sequence). CDR3 length equals 15 residues. V was trimmed by 6 bases and J by 5 bases, leaving 19 bases between them. CDR3 sequence: CASSLSVGGGTEAFF. Written as DNA, the CDR3 is TGTGCCAGCAGCCTATCGGTAGGGGGAGGTACTGAAGCTTTCTTT.

The chain combines TRBV3-1 (or the pseudogene TRBV3-2) with TRBJ1-6; D remains ambiguous. The CDR3 consists of 15 residues. Trimming pared 0 bases from V and 8 bases from J, leaving 11 bases between. CDR1 is LGHDT, CDR2 YNNKEL, per germline (reference sequence). The CDR3 region is CASSQDQQIDSPLHF. The CDR3 DNA is TGTGCCAGCAGCCAAGATCAACAGATAGATTCACCCCTCCACTTT.

The chain is built from TRBV4-3 and TRBJ2-1; 7 bases fit TRBD2. This CDR3 spans 17 amino acids. The V gene end was trimmed by 1 base and the J gene end by 2 bases; junction bases not matched to a gene: 8. Germline V gene data show CDR1 as LGHNA and CDR2 as YSLEER. CDR3 loop: CASSQAWRGNTYNEQFF. The CDR3 DNA follows: TGCGCCAGCAGCCAAGCTTGGCGGGGGAACACCTACAATGAGCAGTTCTTC.

CDR3 sequence: CASSELAGGPVNEQYF. In DNA form, the CDR3 reads TGTGCCAGCTCAGAACTAGCGGGAGGGCCAGTCAACGAGCAGTACTTC. The chain combines TRBV18 with TRBJ2-7; the match to TRBD2 covers 13 bases. The CDR3 length is 16 residues. V was pared by 5 bases and J by 5 bases, with 9 bases of the junction left unmatched. Germline V gene data show CDR1 as KGHSH and CDR2 as LQKENI.

In DNA form, the CDR3 reads TGTGCCAGCAGCGAGGACAGGGGGATGATCTACAATGAGCAGTTCTTC. It encodes CASSEDRGMIYNEQFF. The V gene is TRBV9, the J gene TRBJ2-1, with TRBD1 matching 10 bases. Germline CDR1 is SGDLS and CDR2 is YYNGEE. The V segment lost 3 bases and the J segment 3 bases; nucleotides outside the gene matches: 6. The CDR3 totals 16 residues.

V usage is TRBV5-4 and J usage is TRBJ2-5, with no clear D. The length of the CDR3 is 14 residues. Trimming took off 4 bases at V and 6 bases at J, with 16 bases between the two ends. In germline, CDR1 is SGHNT, CDR2 YYREEE (reference sequence). The CDR3 here is CASSPRLESQTQYF. In DNA form, the CDR3 reads TGTGCCAGCAGCCCCAGACTGGAATCGCAGACCCAGTACTTC.

The chain is built from TRBV18 and TRBJ2-2, with D tentatively TRBD2 (5 bases). The V gene lost 2 bases and the J gene lost 6 bases, with 10 bases spanning the gap. CDR1 KGHSH and CDR2 LQKENI come from the germline V gene. CDR3 length equals 14 residues. CDR3 residues: CASSPSGSPGELFF. CDR3 DNA: TGTGCCAGCTCACCAAGCGGCAGTCCCGGGGAGCTGTTTTTT. The full variable domain, rest sourced from reference TRBV18 and TRBJ2-2, is NAGVMQNPRHLVRRRGQEARLRCSPMKGHSHVYWYRQLPEEGLKFMVYLQKENIIDESGMPKERFSAEFPKEGPSILRIQQVVRGDSAAYFCASSPSGSPGELFFGEGSRLTVL.

The chain has TRBV30 and TRBJ1-4; D not certain. Trimming stripped 1 base from V and 8 bases from J, with 8 bases between. The V gene's germline CDR1 is GTSNPN and CDR2 SVGIG (reference sequence). The CDR3 runs 12 residues. The CDR3 sequence: CAWSAGNEKLFF. The CDR3 nucleotides are TGTGCCTGGAGTGCGGGGAACGAAAAACTGTTTTTT.

The V gene is TRBV28, the J gene TRBJ1-2; D might be TRBD1 (5 bases). Deletions cut 5 bases from V and 5 bases from J, with 24 bases between. Germline V gives CDR1 MDHEN, CDR2 SYDVKM. The CDR3 is 17 residues long. The CDR3 DNA follows: TGTGCCAGCAGTCTAGGGGAACCGGGTCCACTTGGGTATGGCTACACCTTC. Its translation is CASSLGEPGPLGYGYTF.

V usage is TRBV28 and J usage is TRBJ2-7, with 7 bases aligning to TRBD2. This CDR3 comprises 14 residues. Unmatched junction bases numbered 9, after V lost 4 bases and J lost 6 bases. The germline CDR1 and CDR2 sequences are MDHEN and SYDVKM. The CDR3 loop reads CASSSVWTGGEQYF. CDR3 nucleotide sequence: TGTGCCAGCAGTTCCGTATGGACGGGGGGCGAGCAGTACTTC.

A single count supports this clone. This chain links TRBV23-1 with TRBJ2-7; D unresolved. TRBV23-1 is filed as an ORF, its function uncertain. This CDR3 region has 13 residues. V was pared by 2 bases and J by 7 bases, with 12 bases between. The CDR3 protein is CASSQSPAREQYF. The CDR3, as DNA: TGCGCCAGCAGTCAAAGCCCCGCTCGGGAGCAGTACTTC.

The chain has TRBV4-1 and TRBJ2-1; 10 nucleotides align to TRBD2. V gave up 4 bases and J gave up 7 bases; unmatched junction bases: 1. From germline, CDR1 is MGHRA and CDR2 YSYEKL. The CDR3 covers 13 residues. Here the CDR3 DNA reads TGCGCCAGCAGCCCTAGCGGGAGAAATGAGCAGTTCTTC. It is translated as CASSPSGRNEQFF.

The rearrangement joins TRBV7-2 to TRBJ2-7; tentatively, D is TRBD1 (5 bases). V was trimmed by 2 bases and J by 6 bases, leaving 5 bases between them. Germline V gene sequence: CDR1 SGHTA, CDR2 FQGNSA. This CDR3 comprises 11 residues. The CDR3 here is CASSLRGEQYF. The CDR3 DNA is TGTGCCAGCAGCTTAAGGGGCGAGCAGTACTTC.

V is TRBV7-9 and J is TRBJ2-7, with no clear D. CDR3 size: 15 residues. V lost 1 base and J lost 6, with 16 bases in between. Germline CDR1 is SEHNR and CDR2 is FQNEAQ (reference sequence). CDR3 protein: CASSLVRTVHSEQYF. Here the CDR3 DNA reads TGTGCCAGCAGCTTAGTAAGGACGGTTCATTCCGAGCAGTACTTC.

The CDR3 here is CASSIGASGDDEQYF. The CDR3 DNA is TGTGCCAGTAGTATAGGGGCTAGCGGGGATGACGAGCAGTACTTC. The chain couples TRBV19 to TRBJ2-7; 9 nucleotides align to TRBD2. This CDR3 is built from 15 residues. Looked up from germline, CDR1 is LNHDA and CDR2 is SQIVND (reference sequence). V shed 1 base and J 5 bases; nucleotides not matched to a gene: 6.

The chain recombines TRBV7-9 with TRBJ2-4, with D possibly matching TRBD1 (5 bases). Trimming removed 11 bases at V and 5 bases at J, with 16 bases between. Per the germline V gene, CDR1 is SEHNR and CDR2 is FQNEAQ (reference sequence). The CDR3 contains 13 residues. The CDR3 DNA follows: TGTGCCGGGGAAGGGGTTTCGGAAAACATTCAGTACTTC. Its protein is CAGEGVSENIQYF. The full variable domain, completed using reference TRBV7-9 and TRBJ2-4, is DTGVSQNPRHKITKRGQNVTFRCDPISEHNRLYWYRQTLGQGPEFLTYFQNEAQLEKSRLLSDRFSAERPKGSFSTLEIQRTEQGDSAMYLCAGEGVSENIQYFGAGTRLSVL.

This sequence joins TRBV7-2 and TRBJ1-1; TRBD1 agrees at 9 bases. Looked up from germline, CDR1 is SGHTA and CDR2 is FQGNSA. This CDR3 is built from 14 residues. Trimming took 5 bases from V and 5 from J; bases not matched to a gene: 6. The DNA for the CDR3 is TGTGCCAGCAGCCCGGACAGGGGTGGAACTGAAGCTTTCTTT. This sequence encodes CASSPDRGGTEAFF.

The rearrangement links TRBV25-1 to TRBJ2-3, with TRBD2 matching 8 bases. The CDR3 has 15 amino acids. V shed 3 bases, J shed 5 bases, and the junction held 7 bases outside the gene matches. Germline CDR1 and CDR2: MGHDK and SYGVNS. This chain's CDR3 is CASSDGAGDGDTQYF. CDR3 DNA: TGTGCCAGCAGTGATGGAGCGGGAGACGGAGATACGCAGTATTTT. Looking up the rest from reference TRBV25-1 and TRBJ2-3 gives the full variable domain: EADIYQTPRYLVIGTGKKITLECSQTMGHDKMYWYQQDPGMELHLIHYSYGVNSTEKGDLSSESTVSRIRTEHFPLTLESARPSHTSQYLCASSDGAGDGDTQYFGPGTRLTVL.

The chain couples TRBV25-1 to TRBJ2-1; D call uncertain. Germline V gives CDR1 MGHDK, CDR2 SYGVNS. The CDR3 is made up of 14 amino acids. V lost 4 bases to trimming and J lost 6 bases, with 13 bases between them. In DNA, the CDR3 is TGTGCCAGCAGTGGTCAAACATGGCTCAATGAGCAGTTCTTC. This codes for CASSGQTWLNEQFF.

This chain's CDR3 is CASSPGLAGLTDTQYF. CDR3 sequence (DNA): TGTGCCAGCAGCCCCGGACTAGCGGGTCTCACAGATACGCAGTATTTT. The V and J genes are TRBV9 and TRBJ2-3, with 11 bases fitting TRBD2. After removal of 4 bases from V and 2 bases from J, the junction contained 6 bases not matched to a gene. The germline CDR1 and CDR2 sequences are SGDLS and YYNGEE. CDR3 length: 16 amino acids.

This chain uses TRBV28 with TRBJ2-6; no reliable D call. Trimming cost V 6 bases and J 0 bases, with 9 bases left between them. Germline V gene sequence: CDR1 MDHEN, CDR2 SYDVKM. CDR3 length: 15 residues. The CDR3 DNA is TGTGCCAGCAGCCATAGAGACTCTGGGGCCAACGTCCTGACTTTC. Translation gives CASSHRDSGANVLTF. The full variable domain, in which reference TRBV28 and TRBJ2-6 provide the parts outside the CDR3, is DVKVTQSSRYLVKRTGEKVFLECVQDMDHENMFWYRQDPGLGLRLIYFSYDVKMKEKGDIPEGYSVSREKKERFSLILESASTNQTSMYLCASSHRDSGANVLTFGAGSRLTVL.

The CDR3 bases are TGTGCCAGCTCACTGGACAGGGGGCGGCAGAACAATGAGCAGTTCTTC. It translates to CASSLDRGRQNNEQFF. This rearrangement joins TRBV18 to TRBJ2-1; 11 nucleotides agree with TRBD1. The germline CDR1 and CDR2 sequences are KGHSH and LQKENI. V lost 4 bases, J lost 5 bases, and 7 bases stayed unmatched. The CDR3 has 16 amino acids.

This clone has only one observation. The genes are TRBV9 and TRBJ2-5, with D perhaps TRBD1 (6 bases). CDR3 length: 16 amino acids. Germline loops: CDR1 SGDLS, CDR2 YYNGEE. The V end lost 4 bases, the J end lost 0 bases, and 16 bases lay between the germline ends. The CDR3 region is CASSFSTGFNQETQYF. Here the CDR3 DNA reads TGTGCCAGCAGCTTCTCAACAGGGTTCAACCAAGAGACCCAGTACTTC.

The V call is TRBV7-9, the J call TRBJ2-1, with no clear D. V was pared by 5 bases and J by 2 bases, with 34 bases between. Germline V CDR1 and CDR2: SEHNR, FQNEAQ (reference sequence). The CDR3 has 22 amino acids. The CDR3 DNA reads TGTGCCAGCAGCACATTGACCCTACGGGTTAAATCTCCGCAAAAGACCTACAATGAGCAGTTCTTC. This sequence encodes CASSTLTLRVKSPQKTYNEQFF. Complete variable domain (other parts from reference TRBV7-9 and TRBJ2-1): DTGVSQNPRHKITKRGQNVTFRCDPISEHNRLYWYRQTLGQGPEFLTYFQNEAQLEKSRLLSDRFSAERPKGSFSTLEIQRTEQGDSAMYLCASSTLTLRVKSPQKTYNEQFFGPGTRLTVL.

This chain joins TRBV2 and TRBJ1-5; D remains unclear. The V end lost 2 bases, the J end lost 7 bases, and 12 bases lay between the germline ends. There are 14 residues in the CDR3. Germline CDR1 and CDR2: SNHLY and FYNNEI. The CDR3 coding sequence is TGTGCCAGCAGTGAAAAAGGGATGGTGCAGCCCCAGCATTTT. Translating gives CASSEKGMVQPQHF.